This T cell receptor (beta chain) was profiled in a study of regulatory T cells in long-lasting Graves disease. Regarding the study as a whole: Fewer public clonotypes were shared by new patients (approximately 1,000) than by persistent patients (fewer than 3,000). Newly diagnosed disease favored TRBV20-1 and TRBJ2-1 over persistent disease.

Arm-PCR of CDR3 regions and iRepertoire HTBI primers were used to build TCR beta libraries. One entry per CDR3 protein results from TCRdb running MiXCR on the multiplex PCR reads. The sample holds some 320,000 distinct CDR3 sequences, about 20% seen once. This clonotype was counted ten times or more. Its target is not known. Indicated time point: newly diagnosed GD, antithyroid drugs for less than 3 months. Extracted RNA from PBMCs served as the source of the TCR library. Germline-derived CDR1 and CDR2 are KGHDR and SFDVKD. The CDR3 has 16 residues. Trimming removed 9 bases from V and 3 bases from J, with 22 bases in between.

The clonotype originates from a female donor with Graves disease. This chain joins TRBV24-1 and TRBJ2-5; D not certain. The starting material was peripheral blood mononuclear cells (PBMCs), obtained at new diagnosis, from a patient treated with antithyroid drugs. The CDR3 sequence: CATQSAGQANEETQYF. The CDR3 nucleotides read TGTGCCACCCAGTCCGCCGGGCAGGCTAATGAAGAGACCCAGTACTTC.